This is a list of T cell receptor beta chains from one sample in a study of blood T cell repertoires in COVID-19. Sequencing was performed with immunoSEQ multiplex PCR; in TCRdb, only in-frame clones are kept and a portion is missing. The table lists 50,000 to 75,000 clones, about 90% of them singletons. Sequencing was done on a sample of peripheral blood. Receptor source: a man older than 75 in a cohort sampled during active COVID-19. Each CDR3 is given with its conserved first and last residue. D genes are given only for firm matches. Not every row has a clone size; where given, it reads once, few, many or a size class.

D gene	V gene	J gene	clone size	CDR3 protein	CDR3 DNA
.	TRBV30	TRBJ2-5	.	CAWSLGRETQYF	TGTGCCTGGAGTCTAGGGAGGGAGACCCAGTACTTC
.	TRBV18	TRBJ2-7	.	CASSPPGHDEQYF	TGTGCCAGCTCACCACCGGGCCACGACGAGCAGTACTTC
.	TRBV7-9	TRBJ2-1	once	CASRLDLDNEQFF	TGTGCCAGCAGACTAGACCTTGACAATGAGCAGTTCTTC
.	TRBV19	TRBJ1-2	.	CASSIDRRAGYTF	TGTGCCAGTAGTATAGACAGGAGGGCTGGCTACACCTTC
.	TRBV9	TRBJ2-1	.	CASSFSGESYNEQFF	TGTGCCAGCAGCTTTAGCGGAGAGTCCTACAATGAGCAGTTCTTC
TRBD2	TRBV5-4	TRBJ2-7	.	CASSLDSGYEQYF	TGTGCCAGCAGCTTGGATAGCGGGTACGAGCAGTACTTC
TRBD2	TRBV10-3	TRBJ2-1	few	CAISAFGLRERANEQFF	TGTGCCATCAGTGCCTTTGGTTTGCGGGAGCGGGCCAATGAGCAGTTCTTC
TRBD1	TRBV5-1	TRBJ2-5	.	CASSHLLRTGGRGQETQYF	TGCGCCAGCAGCCATCTTCTCCGGACAGGGGGAAGGGGACAAGAGACCCAGTACTTC
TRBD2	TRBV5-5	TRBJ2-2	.	CASSLVLAGASNTGELFF	TGTGCCAGCAGCTTGGTCCTAGCGGGAGCCTCGAACACCGGGGAGCTGTTTTTT
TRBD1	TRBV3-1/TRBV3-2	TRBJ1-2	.	CASSQAGQGDGYTF	TGTGCCAGCAGCCAAGCTGGACAGGGGGATGGCTACACCTTC
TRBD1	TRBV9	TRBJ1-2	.	CASSPGQGTYGYTF	TGTGCCAGCAGTCCGGGACAGGGAACCTATGGCTACACCTTC
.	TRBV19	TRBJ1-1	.	CASVDYVAEAFF	TGTGCCAGTGTCGACTATGTGGCTGAAGCTTTCTTT
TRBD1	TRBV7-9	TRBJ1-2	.	CASSRETGGVYGYTF	TGTGCCAGCAGTAGGGAAACAGGGGGCGTCTATGGCTACACCTTC
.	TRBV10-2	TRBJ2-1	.	CASSAGGPLNEQFF	TGCGCCAGCAGTGCTGGCGGTCCTCTAAATGAGCAGTTCTTC
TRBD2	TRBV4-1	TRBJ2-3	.	CASSQAGGYTDTQYF	TGCGCCAGCAGCCAAGCGGGGGGATACACAGATACGCAGTATTTT
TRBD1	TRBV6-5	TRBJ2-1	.	CASSYSQGRYNEQFF	TGTGCCAGCAGTTACTCACAGGGGCGTTACAATGAGCAGTTCTTC
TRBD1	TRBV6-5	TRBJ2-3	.	CASTGGRNTDTQYF	TGTGCCAGTACAGGGGGACGAAACACAGATACGCAGTATTTT
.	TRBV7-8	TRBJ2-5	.	CASSLGPTIGSQYF	TGTGCCAGCAGCTTAGGGCCGACAATTGGGTCCCAGTACTTC
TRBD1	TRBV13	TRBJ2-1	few	CASKGDRGRDGNEQFF	TGTGCCAGCAAAGGAGACAGGGGAAGGGATGGCAATGAGCAGTTCTTC
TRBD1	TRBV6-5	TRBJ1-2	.	CASSYSTGGGYGYTF	TGTGCCAGCAGTTACTCGACAGGGGGCGGCTATGGCTACACCTTC
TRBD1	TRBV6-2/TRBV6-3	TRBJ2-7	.	CASSYSPGQGAYYEQYF	TGTGCCAGCAGTTACTCTCCGGGACAGGGGGCCTACTACGAGCAGTACTTC
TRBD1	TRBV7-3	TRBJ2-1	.	CASSLPGQGANEQFF	TGTGCCAGCAGCTTACCGGGACAGGGGGCGAATGAGCAGTTCTTC
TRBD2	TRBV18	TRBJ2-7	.	CASSPNLGTGGGEQYF	TGTGCCAGCTCACCCAACCTTGGGACCGGGGGAGGGGAGCAGTACTTC
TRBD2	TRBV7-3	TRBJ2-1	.	CASSPNGDYYNEQFF	TGTGCCAGCAGCCCCAACGGGGACTACTACAATGAGCAGTTCTTC
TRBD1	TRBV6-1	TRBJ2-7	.	CASSEVGQGREQYF	TGTGCCAGCAGTGAAGTAGGACAGGGCCGGGAGCAGTACTTC
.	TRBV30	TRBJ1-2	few	CAWSRTDGYTF	TGTGCCTGGTCACGAACGGATGGCTACACCTTC
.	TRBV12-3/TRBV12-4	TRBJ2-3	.	CASSSYSTDTQYF	TGTGCCAGCAGTTCTTATAGCACAGATACGCAGTATTTT
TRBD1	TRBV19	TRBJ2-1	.	CASRTTGDNEQFF	TGTGCCAGTAGAACGACAGGGGACAATGAGCAGTTCTTC
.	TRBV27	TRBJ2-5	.	CASSVDTVQETQYF	TGTGCCAGCAGCGTCGACACCGTACAAGAGACCCAGTACTTC
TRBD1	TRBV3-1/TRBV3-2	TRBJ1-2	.	CASSQQGAYGYTF	TGTGCCAGCAGCCAACAGGGGGCCTATGGCTACACCTTC
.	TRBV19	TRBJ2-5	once	CASTNPPEETQYF	TGTGCCAGTACTAACCCTCCCGAAGAGACCCAGTACTTC
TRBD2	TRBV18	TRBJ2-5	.	CASSPGLVRETQYF	TGTGCCAGCTCACCCGGACTAGTAAGAGAGACCCAGTACTTC
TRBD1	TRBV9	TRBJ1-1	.	CASSPGTGGTEAFF	TGTGCCAGCAGCCCAGGGACAGGGGGGACTGAAGCTTTCTTT
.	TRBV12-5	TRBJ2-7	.	CASGLSQGRGEQYF	TGTGCTAGTGGTTTGTCCCAGGGGCGAGGGGAGCAGTACTTC
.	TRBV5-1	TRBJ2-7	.	CASSLDSLYEQYF	TGCGCCAGCAGCCTAGACAGTCTCTACGAGCAGTACTTC
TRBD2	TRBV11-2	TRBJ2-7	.	CASSLELLAESSYEQYF	TGTGCCAGCAGCTTAGAACTACTAGCGGAAAGCTCCTACGAGCAGTACTTC
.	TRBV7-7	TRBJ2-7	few	CASSLGRQGTYEQYF	TGTGCTAGCAGCTTAGGACGCCAGGGAACCTACGAGCAGTACTTC
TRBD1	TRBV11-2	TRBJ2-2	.	CASSGQDNANTGELFF	TGTGCCAGCAGCGGACAGGACAATGCGAACACCGGGGAGCTGTTTTTT
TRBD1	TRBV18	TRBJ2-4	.	CASSPPSGKQGNIQYF	TGTGCCAGCTCACCTCCGTCCGGGAAACAGGGGAACATTCAGTACTTC
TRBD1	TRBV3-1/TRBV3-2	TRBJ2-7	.	CASSARDRGEQYF	TGTGCCAGCAGCGCCCGGGACAGAGGCGAGCAGTACTTC
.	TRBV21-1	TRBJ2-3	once	CASRERTGGHTQYF	TGTGCCAGCAGAGAAAGGACAGGGGGCCATACGCAGTATTTT
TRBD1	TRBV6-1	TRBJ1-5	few	CASSEQGGGNQPQHF	TGTGCCAGCAGTGAACAGGGGGGTGGCAATCAGCCCCAGCATTTT
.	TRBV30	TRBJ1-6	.	CAWSKGGLGSPLHF	TGTGCCTGGAGTAAGGGAGGGTTGGGATCACCCCTCCACTTT
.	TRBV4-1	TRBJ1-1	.	CASSQDFRGLSTEAFF	TGCGCCAGCAGCCAAGATTTCCGGGGATTGAGCACTGAAGCTTTCTTT
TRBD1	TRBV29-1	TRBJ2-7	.	CSVGTGPEQYF	TGCAGCGTTGGGACAGGGCCCGAGCAGTACTTC
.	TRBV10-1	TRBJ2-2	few	CASSDTGSVTGELFF	TGCGCCAGCAGTGATACAGGGTCGGTCACCGGGGAGCTGTTTTTT
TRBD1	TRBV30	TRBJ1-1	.	CAWRHKGADTEAFF	TGTGCCTGGAGACACAAGGGGGCGGACACTGAAGCTTTCTTT
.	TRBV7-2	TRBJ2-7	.	CASSSNYEQYF	TGTGCCAGCAGCTCCAACTACGAGCAGTACTTC
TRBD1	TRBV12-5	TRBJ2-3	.	CASGIATGPPTDTQYF	TGTGCTAGTGGGATTGCGACAGGGCCTCCCACAGATACGCAGTATTTT
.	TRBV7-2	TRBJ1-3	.	CASSFSGTQSSGNTIYF	TGTGCCAGCAGCTTTTCCGGGACACAGAGCTCTGGAAACACCATATATTTT
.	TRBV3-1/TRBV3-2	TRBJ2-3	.	CASSNTGVATDTQYF	TGTGCCAGCAGTAATACGGGGGTGGCTACAGATACGCAGTATTTT
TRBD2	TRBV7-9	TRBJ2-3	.	CASSWTSGRPDTQYF	TGTGCCAGCAGCTGGACTAGCGGGAGGCCAGATACGCAGTATTTT
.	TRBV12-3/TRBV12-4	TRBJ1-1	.	CASSGQMNTEAFF	TGTGCCAGCAGCGGACAGATGAACACTGAAGCTTTCTTT
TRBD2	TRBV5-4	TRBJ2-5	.	CASSHPIAGGVETQYF	TGTGCCAGCAGCCACCCTATAGCGGGGGGGGTAGAGACCCAGTACTTC
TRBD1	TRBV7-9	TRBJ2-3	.	CASSTGQGHTDTQYF	TGTGCCAGCAGTACGGGACAGGGACACACAGATACGCAGTATTTT
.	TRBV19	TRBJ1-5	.	CASSTTGLGNQPQHF	TGTGCCAGTAGTACCACAGGGTTAGGCAATCAGCCCCAGCATTTT
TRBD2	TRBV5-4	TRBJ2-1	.	CASSLGGSGSSYNEQFF	TGTGCCAGCAGCTTGGGAGGTAGCGGGAGCTCCTACAATGAGCAGTTCTTC
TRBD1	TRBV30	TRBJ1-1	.	CAYTRQGGTEAFF	TGTGCCTATACTAGACAGGGCGGTACTGAAGCTTTCTTT
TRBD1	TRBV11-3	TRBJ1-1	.	CASSVGTGTEAFF	TGTGCCAGCAGCGTTGGGACAGGGACTGAAGCTTTCTTT
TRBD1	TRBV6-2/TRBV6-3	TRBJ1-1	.	CASSYGTGGLNTEAFF	TGTGCCAGCAGTTACGGGACAGGGGGCTTGAACACTGAAGCTTTCTTT